The count of the clone carrying this T cell receptor (beta chain) is one. Its matching antigen is unknown. This entry belongs to a study of chemoradiotherapy in HPV16-positive cancers. Study-wide points: The functional HPV-specific definition rests on just a couple of HPV16-positive patients.

V dropped 4 bases and J dropped 7 bases, with 14 bases sitting between them. The germline gives CDR1 SNHLY, CDR2 FYNNEI. CDR3 length: 14 residues. Produced via immunoSEQ multiplex PCR; TCRdb's table is partial and in-frame only. This table holds tens of thousands of clones, 84% found once. This clonotype was obtained from a human donor with HPV-associated anogenital cancer. V and J are TRBV2 and TRBJ2-4; the D gene could be TRBD1 or TRBD2 (5 bases each). The sequencing used blood, collected from a patient who underwent chemoradiotherapy. The CDR3 DNA reads as TGTGCCAGCAGTGTCCCCGGGGCAGGGAACATTCAGTACTTC. Amino acids: CASSVPGAGNIQYF.